What follows are 12 T cell receptor beta chains derived from one specimen sequenced in a study of cytomegalovirus exposure and HLA in healthy donors. Vbeta (60) and Jbeta (13) primers were used in the PCR. The data were produced by immunoSEQ multiplex PCR, yet TCRdb's version contains in-frame clones alone and is incomplete. The sample shows 95,000 to 150,000 clones, about three quarters of them seen only once. Sequenced sample: PBMCs. Receptor source: a man aged 25-40 years in good health and CMV-seronegative.

V and J are TRBV15 and TRBJ2-3; 8 bases are shared with TRBD1. V shed 6 bases, J shed 2 bases, and the junction held 4 bases outside the gene matches. The CDR3 covers 14 residues. The germline CDR1 and CDR2 sequences are LNHNV and YYDKDF (reference sequence). CDR3 loop: CATRGTGDTDTQYF. CDR3 bases: TGTGCCACCAGAGGGACAGGAGACACAGATACGCAGTATTTT.

The chain carries TRBV4-2 and TRBJ2-7; 7 nucleotides line up with TRBD1. V lost 0 bases and J lost 3; bases outside the gene matches: 2. Germline CDR1 LGHNA, CDR2 YNFKEQ. The CDR3 sequence is 14 residues long. CDR3 in amino acids: CASSQENRGYEQYF. For the CDR3, the DNA is TGTGCCAGCAGCCAAGAAAACAGGGGCTACGAGCAGTACTTC.

V is TRBV5-6 and J is TRBJ2-5; maybe TRBD1 (5 bases). CDR1 SGHDT and CDR2 YYEEEE come from the germline V gene. CDR3 size: 13 residues. Trimming took 2 bases from V and 5 from J, leaving 10 bases between them. CDR3 DNA sequence: TGTGCCAGCAGCTTACGCAGGGTGGAGACCCAGTACTTC. This encodes CASSLRRVETQYF. Full variable domain (outside the CDR3, taken from reference TRBV5-6 and TRBJ2-5): DAGVTQSPTHLIKTRGQQVTLRCSPKSGHDTVSWYQQALGQGPQFIFQYYEEEERQRGNFPDRFSGHQFPNYSSELNVNALLLGDSALYLCASSLRRVETQYFGPGTRLLVL.

The chain has TRBV30 and TRBJ1-2; tentative D call: TRBD1 (6 bases). Between the trimmed V and J ends, which lost 8 bases and 0 bases, there was a span of 10 bases. The CDR3 is 12 residues long. Germline-derived CDR1 and CDR2 are GTSNPN and SVGIG (reference sequence). CDR3 sequence reads: CAGGDTNYGYTF. The DNA for the CDR3 is TGTGCCGGGGGGGACACTAACTATGGCTACACCTTC.

This clone was seen only a few times. This chain joins TRBV25-1 and TRBJ2-7, with D perhaps matching TRBD2 (6 bases). This CDR3 spans 13 amino acids. Deletions cut 8 bases from V and 1 base from J, with 12 bases between. CDR1 is MGHDK and CDR2 is SYGVNS in the germline V gene. The CDR3 DNA sequence: TGTGCCAGCGAAGGAGGGGAATCCTACGAGCAGTACTTC. Its protein product is CASEGGESYEQYF.

V usage is TRBV30 and J usage is TRBJ2-1; D is unresolved. The CDR3 consists of 12 residues. V was shortened by 2 bases and J by 9 bases, with 11 bases between the two germline ends. Germline V gives CDR1 GTSNPN, CDR2 SVGIG (reference sequence). The CDR3 DNA reads as TGTGCCTGGAGTTCCCTAAGTCGTGAGCAGTTCTTC. It specifies CAWSSLSREQFF. Full variable domain (missing parts from reference TRBV30 and TRBJ2-1): SQTIHQWPATLVQPVGSPLSLECTVEGTSNPNLYWYRQAAGRGLQLLFYSVGIGQISSEVPQNLSASRPQDRQFILSSKKLLLSDSGFYLCAWSSLSREQFFGPGTRLTVL.

The genes are TRBV7-2 and TRBJ2-7, with 9 bases matching TRBD1. In germline, CDR1 is SGHTA, CDR2 FQGNSA. The CDR3 is 17 residues long. The J segment lost 2 bases and the V segment lost 0 bases, leaving 8 bases of the junction unmatched. The CDR3 region is CASSLAPPDRGTYEQYF. CDR3 sequence (DNA): TGTGCCAGCAGCTTAGCCCCTCCGGACAGGGGTACCTACGAGCAGTACTTC.

The rearrangement joins TRBV5-1 to TRBJ2-3; 7 nucleotides align to TRBD1. The CDR3 runs 16 residues. V lost 5 bases to trimming and J lost 5 bases; unmatched junction nucleotides: 14. The germline V gene encodes CDR1 SGHRS and CDR2 YFSETQ. CDR3 sequence (DNA): TGCGCCAGCAGACGGAACGGGCAGGGGGTGGGAGATACGCAGTATTTT. It specifies CASRRNGQGVGDTQYF.

This chain uses TRBV7-2 with TRBJ1-2; D unclear. The germline V gene has CDR1 SGHTA and CDR2 FQGNSA. The V end was cut by 4 bases, the J end by 6 bases, with 15 bases between. The CDR3 has 14 residues. CDR3 DNA: TGTGCCAGCAGCTCCGGCCCTCCCGGGGATGGCTACACCTTC. Its protein product is CASSSGPPGDGYTF.

This chain connects TRBV6-4 to TRBJ2-3; 9 bases agree with TRBD2. CDR1 is MRHNA, CDR2 SNTAGT, per germline. Trimming cost V 5 bases and J 4 bases; bases outside gene matches: 4. The CDR3 covers 14 residues. CDR3 sequence: CASSLAGEADTQYF. The CDR3 region has the DNA TGTGCCAGCAGTTTAGCGGGGGAGGCAGATACGCAGTATTTT.

V gene TRBV18 combines with J gene TRBJ2-1; the D gene is possibly TRBD2 (7 bases). V was cut by 3 bases and J by 5 bases, with 17 bases left in between. There are 16 residues in the CDR3. Germline V gives CDR1 KGHSH, CDR2 LQKENI. The DNA of the CDR3 is TGTGCCAGCTCACCGGCGGGGGCCAGAACCAACAATGAGCAGTTCTTC. This encodes CASSPAGARTNNEQFF.

This sequence joins TRBV7-9 and TRBJ1-3; a weak D match, TRBD1 (6 bases). V was pared by 5 bases and J by 0 bases, with 14 bases between. The CDR3 spans 16 residues. CDR1 is SEHNR, CDR2 FQNEAQ, per germline (reference sequence). In DNA form, the CDR3 reads TGTGCCAGCAGCGGCGACAGGATACTCTCTGGAAACACCATATATTTT. Translation gives CASSGDRILSGNTIYF.